The entry that follows covers one T cell receptor (beta chain) sequence. This CDR3 spans 15 amino acids. The junction had 6 bases not matched to a gene; V was cut back by 0 bases and J by 10 bases. The germline V gene has CDR1 MGHRA and CDR2 YSYEKL. Generated by immunoSEQ multiplex PCR, the TCRdb table keeps only in-frame clones and is missing some. In the table there are 85,000 to 130,000 clones, 65% to 90% of which are singletons. This specimen comes from a study of blood T cell repertoires in COVID-19. The wider study: Samples representing acute and convalescent COVID-19 were sourced from the United States, Italy and Spain.

Enrolled through a virtual design, the participants were between about 18 and 89 years of age and came from approximately 25 US areas. Clinical history reported by participants formed the basis on which cohorts were assigned. Each recovered donor of Cohort 3 presented with two negative PCRs, clearance, or symptom resolution. The rearrangement joins TRBV4-1 to TRBJ1-6, with 7 positions matching TRBD1. Input material: PBMCs or T cells enriched from blood (not recorded which). The receptor's source is a woman in her 50s who had recovered from COVID-19. CDR3 sequence reads: CASSQEGTVNSPLHF. CDR3 nucleotides: TGCGCCAGCAGCCAAGAAGGGACAGTGAACTCACCCCTCCACTTT.